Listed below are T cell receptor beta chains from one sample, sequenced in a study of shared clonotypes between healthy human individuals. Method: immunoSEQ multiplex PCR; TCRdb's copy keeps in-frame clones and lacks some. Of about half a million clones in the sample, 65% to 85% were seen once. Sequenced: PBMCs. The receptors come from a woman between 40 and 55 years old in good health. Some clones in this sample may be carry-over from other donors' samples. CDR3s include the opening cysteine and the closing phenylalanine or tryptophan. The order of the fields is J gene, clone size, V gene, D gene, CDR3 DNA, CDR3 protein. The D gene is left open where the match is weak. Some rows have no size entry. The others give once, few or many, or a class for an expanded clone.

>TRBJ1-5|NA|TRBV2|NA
TGTGCCAGCAGTGAAGCGCTTCTGGGTCAGCCCCAGCATTTT
CASSEALLGQPQHF
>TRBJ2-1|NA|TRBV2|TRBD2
TGTGCCAGCACTCTAGCGGGACTTGGTAATGAGCAGTTCTTC
CASTLAGLGNEQFF
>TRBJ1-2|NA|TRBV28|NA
TGTGCCAGCAGTTTCCATAACTATGGCTACACCTTC
CASSFHNYGYTF
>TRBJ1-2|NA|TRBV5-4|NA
TGTGCCATGCGACAGGCTCCTAACTATGGCTACACCTTC
CAMRQAPNYGYTF
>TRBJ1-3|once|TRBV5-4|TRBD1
TGTGCCAGCAGCCCTGCGGAAGGGGGCATCGGAAACACCATATATTTT
CASSPAEGGIGNTIYF
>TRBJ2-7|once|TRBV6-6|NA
TGTGCCAGCAGTTCAGGTGGACTGGGCACCTACGAGCAGTACTTC
CASSSGGLGTYEQYF
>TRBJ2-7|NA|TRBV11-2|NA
TGTGCCAGCAGCTTAGAAGTCCGACGCTACGAGCAGTACTTC
CASSLEVRRYEQYF
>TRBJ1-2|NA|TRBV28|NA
TGTGCCAGCAGTTTACAGGGCCCAAACTATGGCTACACCTTC
CASSLQGPNYGYTF
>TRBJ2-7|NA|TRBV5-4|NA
TGTGCCAGCAGCTTGGGTATGGGAATGGCCTACGAGCAGTACTTC
CASSLGMGMAYEQYF
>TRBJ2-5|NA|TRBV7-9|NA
TGTGCCAGCAGCTTAGGGAGGGGATACGAGACCCAGTACTTC
CASSLGRGYETQYF
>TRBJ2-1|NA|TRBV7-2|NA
TGTGCCAGCAGCTTAGTTTCGGGGACTCCACCCTACAATGAGCAGTTCTTC
CASSLVSGTPPYNEQFF
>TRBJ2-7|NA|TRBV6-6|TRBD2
TGTGCCAGCAGTTACTCGGGGCTAGCGGGAGCCGGGGAGCAGTACTTC
CASSYSGLAGAGEQYF
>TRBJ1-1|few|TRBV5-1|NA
TGCGCCAGCAGCCCCCGAGAGGGGGGGAACACTGAAGCTTTCTTT
CASSPREGGNTEAFF
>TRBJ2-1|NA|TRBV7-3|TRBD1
TGTGCCAGCAGCTTAGGGACAGGGGTCCATGAGCAGTTCTTC
CASSLGTGVHEQFF
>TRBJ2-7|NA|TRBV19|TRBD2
TGTGCCAGTAGAGGGACTAGCGGAAAGAGCTCCTACGAGCAGTACTTC
CASRGTSGKSSYEQYF
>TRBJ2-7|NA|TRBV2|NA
TGTGCCAGCAGGGGAATACCGTCCGAGCAGTACTTC
CASRGIPSEQYF
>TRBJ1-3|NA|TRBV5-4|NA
TGTGCCACAACTGCGGGGTCTGGAAACACCATATATTTT
CATTAGSGNTIYF
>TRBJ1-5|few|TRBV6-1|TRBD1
TGTGCCAGCAGTGAAACGACAGGGTTCTATCAGCCCCAGCATTTT
CASSETTGFYQPQHF
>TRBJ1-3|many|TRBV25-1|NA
TGTGCCAGCGAAAAGGGGGGCGGGGCCCGGCGAAACACCATATATTTT
CASEKGGGARRNTIYF
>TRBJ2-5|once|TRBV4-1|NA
TGCGCCAGCAGCCAAGGAGAGACAGGCCCCTCTGGGGGAGAGACCCAGTACTTC
CASSQGETGPSGGETQYF
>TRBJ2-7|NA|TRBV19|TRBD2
TGTGCCAGTAGTATTCGTTGGGTCGCAGCGGGAGCCCAGGCGCGGGAGCAGTACTTC
CASSIRWVAAGAQAREQYF
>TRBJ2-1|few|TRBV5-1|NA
TGCGCCAGCAGCGGGGGGGCCTATGAGCAGTTCTTC
CASSGGAYEQFF
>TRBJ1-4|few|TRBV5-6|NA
TGTGCCAGCAGCTCGTTGACAGGAGCAACTAATGAAAAACTGTTTTTT
CASSSLTGATNEKLFF
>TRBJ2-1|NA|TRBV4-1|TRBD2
TGCGCCAGCAGCCGACTAGCGGGAGGGCCAAACAATGAGCAGTTCTTC
CASSRLAGGPNNEQFF
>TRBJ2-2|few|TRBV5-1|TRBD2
TGCGCCTCCACTAGCGGGAGTGTAACCGGGGAGCTGTTTTTT
CASTSGSVTGELFF
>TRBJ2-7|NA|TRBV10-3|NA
TGTGCCATCAGTGGCAGGGGGGGAGGCGAGCAGTACTTC
CAISGRGGGEQYF
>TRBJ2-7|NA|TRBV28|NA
TGTGCCAGCAACGGTCCGGCGAGCTCCTACGAGCAGTACTTC
CASNGPASSYEQYF
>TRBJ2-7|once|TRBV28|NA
TGTGCCACCACCACTTTGTACGAGCAGTACTTC
CATTTLYEQYF
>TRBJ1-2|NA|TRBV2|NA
TGTGCCAGCAGCGAGGAGGGCTATGGCTACACCTTC
CASSEEGYGYTF
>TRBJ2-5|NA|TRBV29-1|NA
TGCAGCGTTGGGTTGGACGAGACCCAGTACTTC
CSVGLDETQYF
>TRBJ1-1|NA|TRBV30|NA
TGTGCCTGGAGTGTACGACGACTCCTGAACACTGAAGCTTTCTTT
CAWSVRRLLNTEAFF
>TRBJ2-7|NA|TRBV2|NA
TGTGCCAGCAGTGTGATGGCTCGGGAGCAGTACTTC
CASSVMAREQYF
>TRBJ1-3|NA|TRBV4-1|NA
TGCGCCAGCAGCCAAGAATCCCACTACTCTGGAAACACCATATATTTT
CASSQESHYSGNTIYF